Listed here are 21 T cell receptor beta chains from one sample, sequenced in a study of cytomegalovirus exposure and HLA in healthy donors. In the PCR, 60 Vbeta and 13 Jbeta primers were used. Produced via immunoSEQ multiplex PCR; TCRdb's table is partial and in-frame only. The data contain 100,000 to 150,000 clones, more than 75% of them singletons. Sequences were obtained from PBMCs. The receptors stem from a man aged 40-49 years in good health and CMV-seronegative.

This clone was observed a single time. The genes are TRBV7-3 and TRBJ2-3; TRBD1 is a possible D gene (6 bases). V was trimmed by 5 bases and J by 3 bases, leaving 15 bases between them. The germline CDR1 and CDR2 sequences are SGHTA and FQGTGA. This CDR3 contains 15 residues. CDR3 DNA: TGTGCCAGCAGCCAAACAGGGTGGGGGACAGATACGCAGTATTTT. Its translation: CASSQTGWGTDTQYF.

This chain connects TRBV20-1 to TRBJ1-1; 7 positions match TRBD1. Germline values: CDR1 DFQATT, CDR2 SNEGSKA (reference sequence). CDR3 size: 11 residues. CDR3 in DNA: TGCAGCCGACAGGGAAACACTGAAGCTTTCTTT. Translation: CSRQGNTEAFF.

A single count supports this clone. The chain employs TRBV29-1 and TRBJ1-4; TRBD1 agrees at 9 bases. Germline V gives CDR1 SQVTM, CDR2 ANQGSEA. The V gene end was trimmed by 0 bases and the J gene end by 8 bases; junction bases not matched to a gene: 1. The CDR3 loop spans 13 amino acids. CDR3 sequence (DNA): TGCAGCGTTGAAGATGGGACAGGGGAAAAACTGTTTTTT. This translates into CSVEDGTGEKLFF.

The chain couples TRBV6-5 to TRBJ1-1; D call uncertain. Germline CDR1 is MNHEY and CDR2 is SVGAGI. The V and J ends lost 0 bases and 1 base respectively, with 6 bases between them. The CDR3 runs 14 residues. The CDR3 region has the DNA TGTGCCAGCAGTTACTCGAGGGCGAACACTGAAGCTTTCTTT. Residues: CASSYSRANTEAFF.

V gene TRBV29-1 combines with J gene TRBJ1-2, with D possibly matching TRBD1 (5 bases). Germline lookup yields CDR1 SQVTM and CDR2 ANQGSEA. Trimming removed 6 bases at V and 6 bases at J, with 20 bases between. The CDR3 runs 14 residues. CDR3 sequence: CSVQARRGWDGYTF. The DNA of the CDR3 is TGCAGCGTCCAGGCCCGGCGGGGGTGGGATGGCTACACCTTC.

The chain combines TRBV2 with TRBJ1-1; TRBD1 might be the D (5 bases). CDR1 SNHLY and CDR2 FYNNEI come from the germline V gene. The V end was cut by 8 bases, the J end by 9 bases, with 7 bases between. The CDR3 runs to 9 residues. The CDR3: CASGTKAFF. In DNA, the CDR3 is TGTGCCAGCGGGACTAAAGCTTTCTTT.

The gene calls are TRBV6-6 and TRBJ2-5, with 9 bases lining up with TRBD2. The V gene's germline CDR1 is MNHNY and CDR2 SVGAGI (reference sequence). This CDR3 is 15 amino acids long. V was pared by 6 bases and J by 3 bases, with 8 bases of the junction left unmatched. The DNA of the CDR3 is TGTGCCAGCAGCTCCCCACGACTAGCGGAAGAGACCCAGTACTTC. Protein sequence: CASSSPRLAEETQYF.

The chain carries TRBV6-5 and TRBJ1-1; 7 nucleotides align to TRBD1. The CDR3 totals 13 residues. Trimming removed 11 bases from V and 2 bases from J; junction bases left unmatched: 8. In germline, CDR1 is MNHEY, CDR2 SVGAGI. CDR3 amino acids: CALERDRNTEAFF. The DNA for the CDR3 is TGTGCCTTGGAACGGGACAGAAACACTGAAGCTTTCTTT.

The V and J genes are TRBV5-4 and TRBJ2-7, with D possibly TRBD2 on 5 matching bases. Trimming pared 2 bases from V and 5 bases from J, leaving 11 bases between. The CDR3 is 13 residues long. From germline, CDR1 is SGHNT and CDR2 YYREEE (reference sequence). DNA for the CDR3: TGTGCCAGCAGCTTTACGGGAAAGGACGAGCAGTACTTC. Protein: CASSFTGKDEQYF.

The rearrangement joins TRBV2 to TRBJ1-6; D gene uncertain. V was trimmed by 6 bases and J by 5 bases, leaving 11 bases between them. The CDR3 has 14 residues. The germline CDR1 and CDR2 sequences are SNHLY and FYNNEI. Here the CDR3 DNA reads TGTGCCAGCAGGGTTGCGCTCAATAATTCACCCCTCCACTTT. Amino acid sequence: CASRVALNNSPLHF.

This chain connects TRBV2 to TRBJ1-2; 10 nucleotides align to TRBD1. The CDR3 has 18 amino acids. The V and J ends lost 2 bases and 4 bases, in that order; junction bases with no gene match: 13. Germline assignment: CDR1 SNHLY and CDR2 FYNNEI. The CDR3 loop is CASSESWGQGLGSYGYTF. The CDR3 DNA sequence: TGTGCCAGCAGTGAAAGCTGGGGACAGGGGCTTGGCAGCTATGGCTACACCTTC.

The rearrangement uses TRBV7-9 and TRBJ2-5; D is possibly TRBD1 (6 bases). The CDR3 is made up of 14 amino acids. Trimming stripped 4 bases from V and 5 bases from J, with 14 bases between. Germline V gene sequence: CDR1 SEHNR, CDR2 FQNEAQ (reference sequence). For the CDR3, the DNA is TGTGCCAGCAGCTCGAACAGGGAGCGGGAGACCCAGTACTTC. This gives the protein CASSSNRERETQYF.

CDR3: CASLGAETQYF. DNA of the CDR3: TGTGCTAGCCTGGGGGCCGAGACCCAGTACTTC. V gene TRBV12-5 combines with J gene TRBJ2-5; tentative D call: TRBD1 (6 bases). This CDR3 comprises 11 residues. Germline V gives CDR1 LGHNT, CDR2 FRNRAP. V was clipped by 9 bases and J by 5 bases, with 10 bases between them. Full variable domain (missing parts from reference TRBV12-5 and TRBJ2-5): DARVTQTPRHKVTEMGQEVTMRCQPILGHNTVFWYRQTMMQGLELLAYFRNRAPLDDSGMPKDRFSAEMPDATLATLKIQPSEPRDSAVYFCASLGAETQYFGPGTRLLVL.

The chain joins TRBV18 to TRBJ2-5; 7 positions agree with TRBD1. Germline V gives CDR1 KGHSH, CDR2 LQKENI. This CDR3 is 17 amino acids long. Unmatched junction bases numbered 12, after V lost 3 bases and J lost 2 bases. The CDR3: CASSPPGTATKQETQYF. CDR3 bases: TGTGCCAGCTCACCGCCCGGGACAGCGACGAAGCAAGAGACCCAGTACTTC.

The rearrangement joins TRBV27 to TRBJ2-1; 8 positions match TRBD2. V shed 0 bases, J shed 4 bases, and the junction held 5 bases outside the gene matches. CDR1 and CDR2 from the germline V gene are MNHEY and SMNVEV (reference sequence). CDR3 length: 16 amino acids. The CDR3 DNA reads TGTGCCAGCAGTTTATCTTCGGTAGCGGGGTACAATGAGCAGTTCTTC. This sequence encodes CASSLSSVAGYNEQFF.

The rearrangement joins TRBV7-3 to TRBJ2-2, with TRBD2 identical over 8 bases. In germline, CDR1 is SGHTA, CDR2 FQGTGA. The ends lost 1 base at V and 1 base at J; junction bases unmatched: 2. The CDR3 sequence is 16 residues long. The CDR3 DNA reads as TGTGCCAGCAGCTTAATGGCGGGGGGGAACACCGGGGAGCTGTTTTTT. Protein product: CASSLMAGGNTGELFF.

The V gene is TRBV15, the J gene TRBJ1-4, with a weak D call TRBD1 (5 bases). The germline V and J ends were trimmed by 3 bases and 0 bases, with 8 bases remaining between them. The CDR3 length is 15 residues. Germline-derived CDR1 and CDR2 are LNHNV and YYDKDF (reference sequence). The CDR3: CATSSLGATNEKLFF. In DNA form, the CDR3 reads TGTGCCACCAGCAGCTTAGGGGCAACTAATGAAAAACTGTTTTTT.

This clone was counted only a few times. This sequence joins TRBV18 and TRBJ2-1, with 7 bases aligning to TRBD1. After removal of 5 bases from V and 8 bases from J, the junction contained 12 bases not matched to a gene. The CDR3 loop spans 15 amino acids. The V gene's germline CDR1 is KGHSH and CDR2 LQKENI. The CDR3 protein is CASSAAWTGEYEQFF. CDR3 nucleotide sequence: TGTGCCAGCTCAGCGGCGTGGACAGGAGAATATGAGCAGTTCTTC.

The chain links TRBV19 to TRBJ1-1; tentatively, D is TRBD1 (6 bases). The CDR3 is 14 amino acids. Germline CDR1 and CDR2: LNHDA and SQIVND (reference sequence). Trimming stripped 1 base from V and 10 bases from J, with 16 bases between. CDR3 coding DNA: TGTGCCAGTAGTATAGGCGGCAGGGGCACAAGAGCTTTCTTT. Translation gives CASSIGGRGTRAFF.

The chain has TRBV18 and TRBJ1-4; D is possibly TRBD1 (5 bases). The CDR3 sequence is 18 residues long. V gave up 1 base and J gave up 2 bases, with 17 bases separating them. Germline V gene data show CDR1 as KGHSH and CDR2 as LQKENI. The CDR3 nucleotides read TGTGCCAGCTCACCACTCAGGGACTCCCCCGATACTAATGAAAAACTGTTTTTT. It translates to CASSPLRDSPDTNEKLFF.

The chain recombines TRBV14 with TRBJ1-2; D is uncertain. CDR1 and CDR2 (germline): SGHDN, FVKESK. The CDR3 totals 14 residues. Trimming left V 1 base short and J 4 bases short, with 10 bases between. The CDR3 loop is CASSQGADVYGYTF. CDR3 nucleotide sequence: TGTGCCAGCAGCCAAGGGGCAGACGTCTATGGCTACACCTTC.